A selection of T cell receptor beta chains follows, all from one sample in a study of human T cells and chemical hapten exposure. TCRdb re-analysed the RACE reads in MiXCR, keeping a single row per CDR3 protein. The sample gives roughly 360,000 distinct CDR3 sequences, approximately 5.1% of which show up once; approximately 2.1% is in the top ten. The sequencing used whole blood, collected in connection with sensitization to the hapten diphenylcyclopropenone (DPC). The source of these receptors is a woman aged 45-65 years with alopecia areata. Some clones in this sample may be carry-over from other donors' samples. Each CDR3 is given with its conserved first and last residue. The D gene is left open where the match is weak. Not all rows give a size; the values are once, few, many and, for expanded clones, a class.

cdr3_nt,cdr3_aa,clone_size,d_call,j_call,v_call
TGTGCCAGTACTCTCGACCCGGGAACAGATACGCAGTATTTT,CASTLDPGTDTQYF,few,-,TRBJ2-3,TRBV19
TGCAGCGTCGTGGGACTGGCGAACACCGGGGAGCTGTTTTTT,CSVVGLANTGELFF,few,-,TRBJ2-2,TRBV29-1
TGTGCCAGCAACGAGGAGGACCGCCAAGAGACCCAGTACTTC,CASNEEDRQETQYF,many,-,TRBJ2-5,TRBV11-2
TGTGCCAGCAGCCCCCTACTTCAAGAGACCCAGTACTTC,CASSPLLQETQYF,-,-,TRBJ2-5,TRBV9
TGTGCCAGCAGCCTGGGGGACGTGGAGTTCTTC,CASSLGDVEFF,few,-,TRBJ2-1,TRBV14
TGTGCCAGCAGCTTGGGAGCGGACAGGTCCTATGGCTACACCTTC,CASSLGADRSYGYTF,-,TRBD1,TRBJ1-2,TRBV5-4
TGTGCCATCAGCGTTAGGACAGGGGGGTCAGATACGCAGTATTTT,CAISVRTGGSDTQYF,many,TRBD1,TRBJ2-3,TRBV10-3
TGTGCCAGCGCGTTGAGATGGACTGAAGCTTTCTTT,CASALRWTEAFF,many,-,TRBJ1-1,TRBV5-6
TGTGCCAGCACCTTGGACAGTGGGACTGAAGCTTTCTTT,CASTLDSGTEAFF,many,-,TRBJ1-1,TRBV6-1
TGTGCCAGCAGCTTAGAGCGGGGGAGCACAGATACGCAGTATTTT,CASSLERGSTDTQYF,-,TRBD2,TRBJ2-3,TRBV7-9
TGCAGCGTTGAAGGGACAGGGGTCCAAGAGACCCAGTACTTC,CSVEGTGVQETQYF,many,TRBD1,TRBJ2-5,TRBV29-1
TGTGCCAGCAGTGAAGCGCTTCAGGGAATAAGACTAGCGGGAACCTACAATGAGCAGTTCTTC,CASSEALQGIRLAGTYNEQFF,many,TRBD2,TRBJ2-1,TRBV6-1
TGCAGCGTCCAGGGGTCGGGCAGGGACGAGACCCAGTACTTC,CSVQGSGRDETQYF,-,-,TRBJ2-5,TRBV29-1
TGTGCCAGCAGCTTAAGGTTTGGGGAAAGCACAGATACGCAGTATTTT,CASSLRFGESTDTQYF,many,-,TRBJ2-3,TRBV7-6
TGTGCCAGCAGCTTAGAAAGTATGGGCAGCTCACCCCTCCACTTT,CASSLESMGSSPLHF,-,-,TRBJ1-6,TRBV7-6
TGTGCCAGCAGTCCTCAGGGGGCGCAAGTCAGTGAGCAGTTCTTC,CASSPQGAQVSEQFF,many,TRBD1,TRBJ2-1,TRBV12-3/TRBV12-4
TGTGCCAGCAGCCAAGATGCCCCGAGCAAGTTCTTC,CASSQDAPSKFF,many,-,TRBJ2-1,TRBV3-1
TGCAGTGCTACCACAGGGGAGCTAAACTATGGCTACACCTTC,CSATTGELNYGYTF,few,TRBD1,TRBJ1-2,TRBV20-1
TGTGCCAGCACCCCGCCGGACAGGAGCGGGCAAGAGTTCTTC,CASTPPDRSGQEFF,many,-,TRBJ2-1,TRBV21-1
TGTGCCAGCAGCTTCAAGGGGATGAACTATGGCTACACCTTC,CASSFKGMNYGYTF,-,-,TRBJ1-2,TRBV7-9
TGTGCCAGCAGTTTAGGTCCGGGGTCTAACTATGGCTACACCTTC,CASSLGPGSNYGYTF,many,-,TRBJ1-2,TRBV27
TGTGCCAGCAGCTTTTTGGACGGGGGAGGCTACACCTTC,CASSFLDGGGYTF,few,-,TRBJ1-2,TRBV5-6
TGTGCCAGCAGCGGGGCCGAGCAGTACTTC,CASSGAEQYF,many,-,TRBJ2-7,TRBV25-1
TGTGCCAGCAGACCCGAAGGGAGGGGGCGGTTGAACACTGAAGCTTTCTTT,CASRPEGRGRLNTEAFF,few,TRBD1,TRBJ1-1,TRBV7-9
TGTGCCAGCAGCCAAGAGAGGGCAGGGGGCACCGGGGAGCTGTTTTTT,CASSQERAGGTGELFF,many,TRBD1,TRBJ2-2,TRBV3-1
TGTGCCAGCAGCCAAACGACGACAGCTGGGGCCAACGTCCTGACTTTC,CASSQTTTAGANVLTF,few,-,TRBJ2-6,TRBV4-2
TGTGCCAGCAGCTTAGCAGGCAGGGTCGACGAGCAGTACTTC,CASSLAGRVDEQYF,many,-,TRBJ2-7,TRBV7-2
TGTGCCAGCAGACGAACGGGACAGTTCAATCAGCCCCAGCATTTT,CASRRTGQFNQPQHF,many,TRBD1,TRBJ1-5,TRBV28
TGCAGTGCTCCAGGGGGGGGACAGTTGTTGAACACTGAAGCTTTCTTT,CSAPGGGQLLNTEAFF,many,TRBD1,TRBJ1-1,TRBV20-1
TGTGCCAGCATTCAGGGGGGACTGAAGACTGAAGCTTTCTTT,CASIQGGLKTEAFF,many,TRBD1,TRBJ1-1,TRBV25-1
TGCAGCGTTGCCAGGGAGTCAGGAGGCTACACCTTC,CSVARESGGYTF,many,-,TRBJ1-2,TRBV29-1
TGCGCCAGCAGCCAAGATCATGGGACAGACTATGGCTACACCTTC,CASSQDHGTDYGYTF,many,TRBD1,TRBJ1-2,TRBV4-1
TGTGCCAGCAGTCTTGGGACAGAGGTTAATTCACCCCTCCACTTT,CASSLGTEVNSPLHF,-,TRBD1,TRBJ1-6,TRBV12-3/TRBV12-4
TGTGCCAGCAGCTCAGACAGGGGATTGAACACTGAAGCTTTCTTT,CASSSDRGLNTEAFF,many,TRBD1,TRBJ1-1,TRBV7-9
TGTGCCAGCAGTCAGGAGGCTAGCGGGATAGATACGCAGTATTTT,CASSQEASGIDTQYF,-,TRBD2,TRBJ2-3,TRBV5-6
TGTGCCAGCAGCTTAAGGCTAGGTGAAACAGATACGCAGTATTTT,CASSLRLGETDTQYF,few,-,TRBJ2-3,TRBV5-4
TGTGCCAGCAGTTTACTATTCGGTGGCAATCAGCCCCAGCATTTT,CASSLLFGGNQPQHF,-,-,TRBJ1-5,TRBV27
TGCGCCAGCAGCTTGGATACATACCCTCTTAACGAGCAGTACTTC,CASSLDTYPLNEQYF,many,-,TRBJ2-7,TRBV5-1
TGTGCCAGCAGCTTCCCGCAGGAGGAAAAACTGTTTTTT,CASSFPQEEKLFF,many,-,TRBJ1-4,TRBV7-9
TGCGCCAGCAGCCAAGATCACGGGGTTCGGACCGGGGAGCTGTTTTTT,CASSQDHGVRTGELFF,-,-,TRBJ2-2,TRBV4-1
TGTGCCTGGACTCCGAAGGACCGAAGTCGGGAGACCCAGTACTTC,CAWTPKDRSRETQYF,many,-,TRBJ2-5,TRBV30
TGTGCCAGCAGCGAAGGGAATGAGCAGTTCTTC,CASSEGNEQFF,many,-,TRBJ2-1,TRBV9
TGTGCCAGCACCACCCTCACTAGCGGGGGGGCAAGTCATGAGCAGTTCTTC,CASTTLTSGGASHEQFF,few,TRBD2,TRBJ2-1,TRBV27
TGTGCCAGCAGTTACGCCGGGCGTACAGATACGCAGTATTTT,CASSYAGRTDTQYF,few,-,TRBJ2-3,TRBV6-5
TGCAGTGCTAGAGATAGAGGGAGGGCCGTCGGGGAGCTGTTTTTT,CSARDRGRAVGELFF,many,TRBD2,TRBJ2-2,TRBV20-1
TGTGCCAGCAGCGGCCCGAGTTACGAGCAGTACTTC,CASSGPSYEQYF,many,-,TRBJ2-7,TRBV9
TGCATAACCCGACAGGGTTTGGATGGCTACACCTTC,CITRQGLDGYTF,many,TRBD1,TRBJ1-2,TRBV20-1
TGCGCCAGCAGCCGCACCGGGACAGGGGTGGAAAAACTGTTTTTT,CASSRTGTGVEKLFF,many,TRBD1,TRBJ1-4,TRBV4-1
TGTGCCAGCAGTACCGCCGGGCAGGGAATAAACGAGCAGTACTTC,CASSTAGQGINEQYF,many,-,TRBJ2-7,TRBV28
TGCAGTGCTAGTTCTAGCGGGAGGGCGAGGGGGTTCTTC,CSASSSGRARGFF,-,TRBD2,TRBJ2-1,TRBV20-1
TGTGCCAGCAGCTTAGCACCGACAGGGATCTTTGGCTACACCTTC,CASSLAPTGIFGYTF,many,TRBD1,TRBJ1-2,TRBV7-2
TGTGCCAGCAGCTTACCAGATTTTATGAACACTGAAGCTTTCTTT,CASSLPDFMNTEAFF,-,-,TRBJ1-1,TRBV7-9
TGTGCCAGCAGTTTCCCCGGGAGCACAAAAAACATTCAGTACTTC,CASSFPGSTKNIQYF,few,-,TRBJ2-4,TRBV12-3/TRBV12-4
TGCAGCGCGAGGGACAGGGAGACCGGGGAGCTGTTTTTT,CSARDRETGELFF,few,TRBD1,TRBJ2-2,TRBV29-1
TGCAGCGTCGCTAGCGGGGGGGGTGAGACCCAGTACTTC,CSVASGGGETQYF,many,TRBD2,TRBJ2-5,TRBV29-1
TGTGCCAGCAGTCGCGTTATAAGTCCAGGGTCCCTAGGGGCGCCGGGCACCGGGGAGCTGTTTTTT,CASSRVISPGSLGAPGTGELFF,few,-,TRBJ2-2,TRBV6-2/TRBV6-3
TGCAGTGCTGGCATCTCTGGAAACACCATATATTTT,CSAGISGNTIYF,many,-,TRBJ1-3,TRBV20-1
TGCGCCAGCAGCCGTCCCAAAGAGACCCAGTACTTC,CASSRPKETQYF,few,-,TRBJ2-5,TRBV4-1
TGCAGTGCTCCGGTCCTCGGCCCTGAAGCTTTCTTT,CSAPVLGPEAFF,few,-,TRBJ1-1,TRBV20-1
TGTGCCAGCTCACCACCGGGACAGCCTTCCTACGAGCAGTACTTC,CASSPPGQPSYEQYF,few,TRBD1,TRBJ2-7,TRBV18